One sample yielded the 31 T cell receptor beta chains listed below, sequenced in a study of cytotoxic CD8 clonotypes in ibrutinib-treated CLL. Profiling relied on immunoSEQ multiplex PCR, and the TCRdb table lists in-frame clones only, not all of them. The sample consists of roughly 190,000 clones, around 72% of them appearing once. Specimen: PBMCs, collected after 24 months of ibrutinib treatment. The receptors originated from a human donor with chronic lymphocytic leukemia.

This clone has only a few counts. The chain is built from TRBV4-2 and TRBJ1-4; D remains unclear. V was trimmed by 3 bases and J by 8 bases, leaving 4 bases between them. CDR3 size: 11 residues. Looked up from germline, CDR1 is LGHNA and CDR2 is YNFKEQ. DNA of the CDR3: TGTGCCAGCAGCCAGACGGAAAAACTGTTTTTT. Encoded protein: CASSQTEKLFF.

V is TRBV11-2 and J is TRBJ2-7; 7 bases are shared with TRBD2. The V and J ends lost 5 bases and 1 base, in that order; junction bases with no gene match: 14. The V gene's germline CDR1 is SGHAT and CDR2 FQNNGV. The CDR3 consists of 17 residues. The CDR3 DNA reads as TGTGCCAGCAGCCGACGCCGGGGAGCGGGGACTTCCTACGAGCAGTACTTC. It codes for CASSRRRGAGTSYEQYF.

The chain has TRBV4-3 and TRBJ1-1; TRBD1 is a possible D gene (5 bases). The CDR3 length is 15 residues. CDR1 is LGHNA, CDR2 YSLEER, per germline. The V and J ends lost 3 bases and 0 bases respectively, with 11 bases between them. CDR3 nucleotide sequence: TGCGCCAGCAGCCACACGGGACTCATGAACACTGAAGCTTTCTTT. Its translation is CASSHTGLMNTEAFF.

The chain links TRBV29-1 to TRBJ2-5, with D unresolved. The CDR3 consists of 10 residues. CDR1 and CDR2 from the germline V gene are SQVTM and ANQGSEA. V was cut by 4 bases and J by 3 bases, with 3 bases left in between. The CDR3 reads CSVVKETQYF. The CDR3 DNA is TGCAGCGTTGTTAAAGAGACCCAGTACTTC. The whole variable domain, filled in from reference TRBV29-1 and TRBJ2-5, reads SAVISQKPSRDICQRGTSLTIQCQVDSQVTMMFWYRQQPGQSLTLIATANQGSEATYESGFVIDKFPISRPNLTFSTLTVSNMSPEDSSIYLCSVVKETQYFGPGTRLLVL.

V usage is TRBV6-5 and J usage is TRBJ2-7; 9 bases line up with TRBD1. CDR3 size: 14 residues. CDR1 and CDR2 from the germline V gene are MNHEY and SVGAGI. Trimming at V came to 6 bases and at J to 6 bases, leaving 9 bases not matched to a gene. CDR3 bases: TGTGCCAGCAGCCACCCCGGGACAGGGCGCGAGCAGTACTTC. Translated: CASSHPGTGREQYF.

The rearrangement links TRBV29-1 to TRBJ2-7, with D uncertain. From germline, CDR1 is SQVTM and CDR2 ANQGSEA. V lost 2 bases and J 2 bases, leaving 13 bases between the germline ends. The CDR3 has 14 residues. CDR3 amino acids: CSVELQGAAYEQYF. CDR3 coding DNA: TGCAGCGTTGAATTACAAGGCGCGGCCTACGAGCAGTACTTC.

The chain uses TRBV30 and TRBJ2-7; 9 positions agree with TRBD2. The V segment lost 5 bases and the J segment 3 bases; nucleotides outside the gene matches: 2. There are 12 residues in the CDR3. Germline values: CDR1 GTSNPN, CDR2 SVGIG (reference sequence). DNA for the CDR3: TGTGCCTGGGATAGCGGGAGCTACGAGCAGTACTTC. It is translated as CAWDSGSYEQYF.

This chain joins TRBV4-2 and TRBJ2-1, with TRBD2 as a possible D gene (6 bases). Germline CDR1 LGHNA, CDR2 YNFKEQ. Trimming took 5 bases from V and 3 from J, leaving 11 bases between them. The CDR3 is 14 residues long. The CDR3 coding sequence is TGTGCCAGCAGCTCGCGGGGAAACTACAATGAGCAGTTCTTC. It specifies CASSSRGNYNEQFF.

The chain employs TRBV7-2 and TRBJ2-7; 8 bases map to TRBD2. The CDR3 covers 15 residues. The germline CDR1 and CDR2 sequences are SGHTA and FQGNSA. Trimming took 5 bases from V and 3 from J; bases not matched to a gene: 9. The CDR3 sequence: CASSLTSGRHYEQYF. In nucleotides, the CDR3 is TGTGCCAGCAGCCTAACTAGCGGTAGACACTACGAGCAGTACTTC. The full variable domain, with the rest looked up from reference TRBV7-2 and TRBJ2-7, is GAGVSQSPSNKVTEKGKDVELRCDPISGHTALYWYRQSLGQGLEFLIYFQGNSAPDKSGLPSDRFSAERTGGSVSTLTIQRTQQEDSAVYLCASSLTSGRHYEQYFGPGTRLTVT.

V is TRBV19 and J is TRBJ2-7; D unresolved. V lost 1 base and J 3 bases, leaving 4 bases between the germline ends. The length of the CDR3 is 12 residues. The germline gives CDR1 LNHDA, CDR2 SQIVND (reference sequence). CDR3 amino acids: CASSIGNYEQYF. CDR3 bases: TGTGCCAGTAGTATAGGCAACTACGAGCAGTACTTC.

The chain is built from TRBV30 and TRBJ1-4; a weak D match, TRBD1 (5 bases). The CDR3 runs 13 residues. V gave up 3 bases and J gave up 4 bases, with 9 bases separating them. Germline V lookup: CDR1 GTSNPN, CDR2 SVGIG (reference sequence). CDR3 amino acids: CAWRGTGNEKLFF. The CDR3 bases are TGTGCCTGGAGAGGGACGGGTAATGAAAAACTGTTTTTT.

The chain carries TRBV4-3 and TRBJ2-7; tentative D call: TRBD2 (6 bases). Per germline, CDR1 LGHNA and CDR2 YSLEER. The CDR3 sequence is 15 residues long. With 0 bases removed from V and 4 bases from J, the gap between germline ends came to 13 bases. In DNA, the CDR3 is TGCGCCAGCAGCCAAGATAAGGTAGCGGCTTACGAGCAGTACTTC. Translated: CASSQDKVAAYEQYF.

The chain employs TRBV27 and TRBJ1-5; 7 bases agree with TRBD1. V lost 1 base to trimming and J lost 0 bases; unmatched junction nucleotides: 9. Germline CDR1 is MNHEY and CDR2 is SMNVEV (reference sequence). The CDR3 length is 18 residues. The CDR3 protein is CASSLYAFGTDSNQPQHF. The CDR3 DNA sequence: TGTGCCAGCAGTTTATACGCGTTCGGGACAGATAGCAATCAGCCCCAGCATTTT.

A single count supports this clone. The chain joins TRBV6-6 to TRBJ2-1, with D tentatively TRBD1 (5 bases). Trimming left V 8 bases short and J 4 bases short, with 21 bases between. Germline assignment: CDR1 MNHNY and CDR2 SVGAGI (reference sequence). The CDR3 has 16 amino acids. The CDR3 DNA reads as TGTGCCAGCTGCGTGACAGAATCATTAATTTACAATGAGCAGTTCTTC. As protein: CASCVTESLIYNEQFF.

CDR3 sequence (DNA): TGTGCCAGCTCATACTCGGTATCTAACTATGGCTACACCTTC. Its translation is CASSYSVSNYGYTF. V is TRBV18 and J is TRBJ1-2; D uncertain. V gave up 5 bases and J gave up 0 bases, with 10 bases separating them. CDR1 is KGHSH and CDR2 is LQKENI in the germline V gene. CDR3 length: 14 amino acids.

The V and J genes are TRBV5-1 and TRBJ2-3; 8 bases fit TRBD2. The CDR3 runs 16 residues. The germline gives CDR1 SGHRS, CDR2 YFSETQ. The V gene end was trimmed by 5 bases and the J gene end by 1 base; junction bases not matched to a gene: 9. The CDR3 here is CASSLLAGSGTDTQYF. The CDR3 nucleotides read TGCGCCAGCAGTCTTTTAGCGGGATCGGGCACAGATACGCAGTATTTT.

The CDR3 region is CASSPYRDTGFREWKLFF. In DNA form, the CDR3 reads TGTGCCAGCAGCCCCTACCGGGACACGGGGTTCCGGGAATGGAAACTGTTTTTT. The chain combines TRBV11-2 with TRBJ1-4; D is possibly TRBD1 (6 bases). This CDR3 has 18 residues. V was cut by 5 bases and J by 11 bases, with 30 bases left in between. Germline V CDR1 and CDR2: SGHAT, FQNNGV.

The chain joins TRBV5-4 to TRBJ2-6, with TRBD1 matching 7 bases. The V gene's germline CDR1 is SGHNT and CDR2 YYREEE (reference sequence). V shed 3 bases, J shed 0 bases, and the junction held 6 bases outside the gene matches. CDR3 size: 17 residues. The CDR3 nucleotides are TGTGCCAGCAGCTCGCCCGGGACAGACTCTGGGGCCAACGTCCTGACTTTC. As protein: CASSSPGTDSGANVLTF.

This clone was recorded once. This rearrangement joins TRBV19 to TRBJ2-7; no clear D gene. Trimming took 2 bases from V and 3 from J, leaving 14 bases between them. CDR1 LNHDA and CDR2 SQIVND come from the germline V gene (reference sequence). The CDR3 contains 15 residues. CDR3 nucleotides: TGTGCCAGTAGTATAAACATAGGCATCGGCTACGAGCAGTACTTC. Translated, it gives CASSINIGIGYEQYF.

The chain joins TRBV29-1 to TRBJ1-2; D perhaps matches TRBD1 (5 bases). The V end was cut by 5 bases, the J end by 2 bases, with 9 bases between. This CDR3 comprises 12 residues. In germline, CDR1 is SQVTM, CDR2 ANQGSEA. CDR3 region: CSVLGRNYGYTF. CDR3 nucleotides: TGCAGCGTTTTGGGACGGAACTATGGCTACACCTTC.

The chain uses TRBV5-1 and TRBJ2-7, with 9 nucleotides matching TRBD2. The CDR3 has 14 amino acids. After removal of 4 bases from V and 2 bases from J, the junction contained 4 bases not matched to a gene. Germline V gene lookup returns CDR1 SGHRS and CDR2 YFSETQ. The CDR3 loop is CASSEGLAPYEQYF. The CDR3 region has the DNA TGCGCCAGCAGCGAGGGACTAGCACCCTACGAGCAGTACTTC.

The CDR3 loop reads CASRLVGGAKNIQYF. DNA for the CDR3: TGTGCCAGCAGGCTAGTGGGGGGGGCCAAAAACATTCAGTACTTC. This sequence joins TRBV6-5 and TRBJ2-4, with TRBD2 matching over 7 bases. The germline V gene encodes CDR1 MNHEY and CDR2 SVGAGI. There are 15 residues in the CDR3. With V trimmed by 6 bases and J by 1 base, 6 bases remained unmatched.

CDR3 region: CASSPRGQGYEQYF. The DNA for the CDR3 is TGTGCCAGCAGCCCAAGGGGACAGGGGTACGAGCAGTACTTC. The gene calls are TRBV7-9 and TRBJ2-7, with TRBD1 identical over 10 bases. There are 14 residues in the CDR3. Looked up from germline, CDR1 is SEHNR and CDR2 is FQNEAQ (reference sequence). V lost 5 bases and J lost 4; bases outside the gene matches: 5.

The chain carries TRBV5-1 and TRBJ2-3; D may be TRBD1 or TRBD2 (6 bases each). The CDR3 totals 16 residues. The V gene lost 6 bases and the J gene lost 1 base, with 18 bases spanning the gap. Germline-derived CDR1 and CDR2 are SGHRS and YFSETQ. CDR3 sequence reads: CASTAGHSTGTDTQYF. The CDR3 coding sequence is TGCGCCAGCACCGCGGGACACTCTACTGGCACAGATACGCAGTATTTT.

This clone has just one count. The chain uses TRBV6-1 and TRBJ1-2; 11 nucleotides align to TRBD1. Germline values: CDR1 MNHNS, CDR2 SASEGT. With 6 bases clipped from V and 7 bases from J, the junction kept 7 bases outside the gene matches. The CDR3 has 14 residues. This CDR3 reads CASRDRGRSRGYTF. For the CDR3, the DNA is TGTGCCAGCAGGGACAGGGGGCGATCTCGTGGCTACACCTTC.

The table lists this clone with a few counts. The chain is built from TRBV28 and TRBJ1-2; D unresolved. Germline-derived CDR1 and CDR2 are MDHEN and SYDVKM. The V gene lost 6 bases and the J gene lost 5 bases, with 16 bases spanning the gap. The CDR3 contains 14 residues. CDR3 sequence: CASREFQYRYGYTF. CDR3 nucleotide sequence: TGTGCCAGCAGAGAATTTCAGTACCGATATGGCTACACCTTC.

This rearrangement joins TRBV7-9 to TRBJ2-7; 8 bases agree with TRBD1. CDR1 is SEHNR, CDR2 FQNEAQ, per germline (reference sequence). The CDR3 has 13 amino acids. V lost 5 bases and J lost 5; bases outside the gene matches: 5. The CDR3 DNA follows: TGTGCCAGCAGCCCGACAGGGGTCAACGAGCAGTACTTC. Translation gives CASSPTGVNEQYF.

This clone was picked up a small number of times. J is TRBJ2-6 and V is TRBV2; D remains ambiguous. This CDR3 has 14 residues. In germline, CDR1 is SNHLY, CDR2 FYNNEI. The V gene lost 7 bases and the J gene lost 0 bases, with 7 bases spanning the gap. The CDR3 sequence: CASKSRSGANVLTF. CDR3 in DNA: TGTGCCAGCAAGTCCCGCTCTGGGGCCAACGTCCTGACTTTC.

This clone appeared a few times. This chain connects TRBV5-5 to TRBJ1-4, with D unclear. Germline V lookup: CDR1 SGHKS, CDR2 YYEKEE (reference sequence). The CDR3 extends over 15 amino acids. The germline V and J ends were trimmed by 1 base and 4 bases, with 11 bases remaining between them. CDR3 sequence: CASSLNWQHNEKLFF. CDR3 nucleotides: TGTGCCAGCAGCTTGAATTGGCAGCATAATGAAAAACTGTTTTTT.

The V gene is TRBV7-2, the J gene TRBJ2-1; D perhaps matches TRBD2 (5 bases). Germline-derived CDR1 and CDR2 are SGHTA and FQGNSA. The CDR3 contains 15 residues. Trimming took 2 bases from V and 0 from J, leaving 8 bases between them. The DNA for the CDR3 is TGTGCCAGCAGCTTACGAGGGAGCTCCTACAATGAGCAGTTCTTC. This translates into CASSLRGSSYNEQFF.

The gene calls are TRBV4-3 and TRBJ1-5; D uncertain. The CDR3 totals 13 residues. CDR1 is LGHNA, CDR2 YSLEER, per germline. V lost 0 bases, J lost 3 bases, and 3 bases lay in between. CDR3 DNA sequence: TGCGCCAGCAGCCAAGATCTCAATCAGCCCCAGCATTTT. Amino acid sequence: CASSQDLNQPQHF.